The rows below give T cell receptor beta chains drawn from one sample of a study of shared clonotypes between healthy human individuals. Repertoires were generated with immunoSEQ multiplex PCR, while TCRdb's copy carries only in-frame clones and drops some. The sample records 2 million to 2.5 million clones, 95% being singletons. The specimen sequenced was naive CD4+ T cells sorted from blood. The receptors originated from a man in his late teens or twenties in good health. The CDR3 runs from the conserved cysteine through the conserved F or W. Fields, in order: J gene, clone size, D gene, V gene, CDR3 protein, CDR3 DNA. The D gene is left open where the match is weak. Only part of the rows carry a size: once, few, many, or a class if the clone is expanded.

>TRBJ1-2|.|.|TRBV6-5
CASSSAGYGYTF
TGTGCCAGCAGTTCGGCGGGCTATGGCTACACCTTC
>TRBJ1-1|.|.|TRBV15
CATSRELGGGVEAFF
TGTGCCACCAGCAGAGAGTTAGGCGGGGGTGTTGAAGCTTTCTTT
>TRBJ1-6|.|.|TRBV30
CASKGGQGNSPLHF
TGTGCCTCAAAGGGTGGGCAGGGGAATTCACCCCTCCACTTT
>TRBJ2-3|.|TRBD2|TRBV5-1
CASRAGTSGSTDTQYF
TGCGCCAGCAGGGCCGGGACTAGCGGGAGCACAGATACGCAGTATTTT
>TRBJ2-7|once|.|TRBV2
CASRESWQKTYEQYF
TGTGCCAGCAGGGAGTCGTGGCAGAAAACCTACGAGCAGTACTTC
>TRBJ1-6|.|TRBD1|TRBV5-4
CASSQIMRQGPDMDSPLHF
TGTGCCAGCAGCCAAATTATGAGACAGGGACCCGATATGGATTCACCCCTCCACTTT
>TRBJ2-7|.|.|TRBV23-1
CASSQSGNLEVYEQYF
TGCGCCAGCAGTCAATCCGGGAATCTGGAGGTCTACGAGCAGTACTTC
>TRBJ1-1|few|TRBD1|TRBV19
CASSTVPGGTEAFF
TGTGCCAGTAGTACGGTTCCAGGGGGGACTGAAGCTTTCTTT
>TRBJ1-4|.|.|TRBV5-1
CASSAGQINEKLFF
TGCGCCAGCAGCGCCGGACAGATTAATGAAAAACTGTTTTTT
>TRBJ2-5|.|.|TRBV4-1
CASSQAVQETQYF
TGCGCCAGCAGCCAAGCCGTCCAAGAGACCCAGTACTTC
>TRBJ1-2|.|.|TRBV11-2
CASSLDQYGYTF
TGTGCCAGCAGCTTAGACCAGTATGGCTACACCTTC
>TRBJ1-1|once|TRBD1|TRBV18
CASSSTGEAFF
TGTGCCAGCTCCTCGACAGGGGAAGCTTTCTTT
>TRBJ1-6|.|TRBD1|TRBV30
CAGTGRADSPLHF
TGTGCCGGGACAGGGAGAGCGGACTCACCCCTCCACTTT
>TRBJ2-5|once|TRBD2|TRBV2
CASSYNSGAETQYF
TGTGCCAGCAGCTATAATAGCGGGGCAGAGACCCAGTACTTC
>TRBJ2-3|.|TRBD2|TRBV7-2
CASSLVSGGTFSRTDTQYF
TGTGCCAGCAGCTTAGTTAGCGGGGGAACGTTTTCGCGCACAGATACGCAGTATTTT
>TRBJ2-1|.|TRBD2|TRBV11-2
CASSKRGLAGLYNEQFF
TGTGCCAGCAGCAAGAGAGGTCTAGCGGGATTATACAATGAGCAGTTCTTC
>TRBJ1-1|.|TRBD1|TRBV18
CASSPPNPYRDRDKEGTEAFF
TGTGCCAGCTCACCACCAAATCCTTACCGGGACAGGGATAAGGAGGGCACTGAAGCTTTCTTT
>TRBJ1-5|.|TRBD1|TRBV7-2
CASSHGTGDSNQPQHF
TGTGCCAGCAGCCATGGGACAGGGGATAGCAATCAGCCCCAGCATTTT
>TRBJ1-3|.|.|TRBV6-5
CASSYNIAGNTIYF
TGTGCCAGCAGTTATAACATAGCTGGAAACACCATATATTTT
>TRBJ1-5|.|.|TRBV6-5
CASSRGTGQPQHF
TGTGCCAGCAGCCGAGGGACGGGTCAGCCCCAGCATTTT
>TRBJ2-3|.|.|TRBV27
CASSLLGASTDTQYF
TGTGCCAGCAGTTTATTGGGGGCTAGCACAGATACGCAGTATTTT
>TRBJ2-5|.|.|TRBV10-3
CAIRSPGETQYF
TGTGCCATCAGGTCCCCGGGAGAGACCCAGTACTTC
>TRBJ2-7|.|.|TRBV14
CASSQATYEQYF
TGTGCCAGCAGCCAAGCCACCTACGAGCAGTACTTC
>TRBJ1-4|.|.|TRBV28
CASSGGYNEKLFF
TGTGCCAGCAGTGGGGGGTATAATGAAAAACTGTTTTTT
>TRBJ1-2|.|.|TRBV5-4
CASSPQDPDYGYTF
TGTGCCAGCAGCCCCCAGGACCCGGACTATGGCTACACCTTC
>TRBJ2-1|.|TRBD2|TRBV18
CASSLAGTYNEQFF
TGTGCCAGCTCATTAGCGGGGACCTACAATGAGCAGTTCTTC
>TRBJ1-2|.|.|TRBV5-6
CASSRPKVGAYGYTF
TGTGCCAGCAGCCGACCGAAGGTGGGAGCCTATGGCTACACCTTC
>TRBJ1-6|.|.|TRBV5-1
CASRSEGVSNSPLHF
TGCGCCAGCAGATCTGAGGGGGTAAGCAATTCACCCCTCCACTTT
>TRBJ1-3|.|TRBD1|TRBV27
CASKDRDGNTIYF
TGTGCCAGCAAGGACAGGGATGGAAACACCATATATTTT
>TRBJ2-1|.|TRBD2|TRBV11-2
CASSLGGSSYNEQFF
TGTGCCAGCAGCTTGGGCGGGAGCTCCTACAATGAGCAGTTCTTC
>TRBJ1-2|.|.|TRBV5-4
CASSLVRGFGYTF
TGTGCCAGCAGCTTGGTACGGGGATTTGGCTACACCTTC
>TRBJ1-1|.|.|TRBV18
CASSPPIRITNTEAFF
TGTGCCAGCTCACCACCGATAAGGATAACGAACACTGAAGCTTTCTTT
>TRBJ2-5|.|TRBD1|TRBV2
CASLGDRAQETQYF
TGTGCCAGCCTGGGAGACAGGGCCCAAGAGACCCAGTACTTC
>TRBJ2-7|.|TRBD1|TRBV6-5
CASSKTGASYEQYF
TGTGCCAGCAGTAAGACAGGGGCTTCCTACGAGCAGTACTTC
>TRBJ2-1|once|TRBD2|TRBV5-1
CASSLTSGSFNEQFF
TGCGCCAGCAGCTTAACTAGCGGGAGTTTCAATGAGCAGTTCTTC
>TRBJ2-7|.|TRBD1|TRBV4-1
CASSQEYPRGHFYEQYF
TGCGCCAGCAGCCAAGAATATCCCAGGGGGCATTTCTACGAGCAGTACTTC
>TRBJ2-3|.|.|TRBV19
CASSIGSGDTDTQYF
TGTGCCAGTAGTATAGGGTCGGGAGACACAGATACGCAGTATTTT
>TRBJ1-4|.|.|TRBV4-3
CASSQGNSGATNEKLFF
TGCGCCAGCAGCCAAGGAAATTCTGGTGCAACTAATGAAAAACTGTTTTTT